A single sample is the source of the 20 T cell receptor beta chains below, sequenced in a study of blood T cells in healthy people across ages. PCR was performed a second time for roughly 7 to 11 cycles using a sample-barcoded 5' primer and a J-beta primer mix. A single record per CDR3 protein comes from TCRdb applying MiXCR to the 5' RACE reads. Counted here are about 640,000 distinct CDR3 sequences, around 54% occurring once; the ten biggest clones make up over 30%. The sequenced material came from blood. These receptor sequences come from a man aged 55 to 70 in good health.

This clonotype was found a few times. The chain uses TRBV20-1 and TRBJ1-1, with 8 bases fitting TRBD1. Germline CDR1 reads DFQATT; CDR2 reads SNEGSKA (reference sequence). This CDR3 is 15 amino acids long. V shed 4 bases, J shed 8 bases, and the junction held 15 bases outside the gene matches. CDR3 in DNA: TGCAGTGCTATTGATGTCTCGTTGGACAGGGCAGAAGCTTTCTTT. Translating it yields CSAIDVSLDRAEAFF.

This clonotype was seen only a few times. The chain has TRBV29-1 and TRBJ2-1; D might be TRBD1 (5 bases). From germline, CDR1 is SQVTM and CDR2 ANQGSEA. This CDR3 has 14 residues. Trimming took 2 bases from V and 3 from J, leaving 11 bases between them. This CDR3 is CSVESDSNYNEQFF. Written as DNA, the CDR3 is TGCAGCGTTGAAAGTGACAGCAACTACAATGAGCAGTTCTTC.

V is TRBV5-1 and J is TRBJ2-7; D may be TRBD1 (6 bases). In germline, CDR1 is SGHRS, CDR2 YFSETQ. The CDR3 length is 15 residues. V was cut by 4 bases and J by 2 bases, with 16 bases left in between. The CDR3 reads CASSPALDRPYEQYF. The DNA of the CDR3 is TGCGCCAGCAGCCCTGCCCTGGACAGACCCTACGAGCAGTACTTC.

The chain joins TRBV5-1 to TRBJ1-1; no clear D. This CDR3 comprises 14 residues. The V gene's germline CDR1 is SGHRS and CDR2 YFSETQ. V lost 2 bases and J lost 1, with 9 bases in between. For the CDR3, the DNA is TGCGCCAGCAGCTTCGCGACTGCGAACACTGAAGCTTTCTTT. This gives the protein CASSFATANTEAFF.

V and J are TRBV3-1 and TRBJ1-1; no reliable D call. This CDR3 is 14 amino acids long. Germline V gene data show CDR1 as LGHDT and CDR2 as YNNKEL (reference sequence). Trimming left V 0 bases short and J 1 base short, with 6 bases between. The CDR3 sequence is CASSQDLGNTEAFF. The CDR3 DNA sequence: TGTGCCAGCAGCCAAGATTTGGGGAACACTGAAGCTTTCTTT.

The gene calls are TRBV27 and TRBJ2-4; D may be TRBD1 (8 bases). V shed 6 bases and J shed 6 bases, with 24 bases lying between them. Germline V gene lookup returns CDR1 MNHEY and CDR2 SMNVEV (reference sequence). The CDR3 runs 17 residues. For the CDR3, the DNA is TGTGCCAGCAGGGGAGGGGACAGGAGGCGCTCGGGAAACATTCAGTACTTC. It encodes CASRGGDRRRSGNIQYF.

In this sample, this clonotype turned up a few times. The CDR3 bases are TGCAGCGTTGCCAGACAAGAGACCCAGTACTTC. Amino acids: CSVARQETQYF. The rearrangement uses TRBV29-1 and TRBJ2-5; the D is unclear. Trimming removed 4 bases from V and 2 bases from J, with 5 bases in between. Germline V CDR1 and CDR2: SQVTM, ANQGSEA. This CDR3 contains 11 residues. Full variable domain (outside the CDR3, taken from reference TRBV29-1 and TRBJ2-5): SAVISQKPSRDICQRGTSLTIQCQVDSQVTMMFWYRQQPGQSLTLIATANQGSEATYESGFVIDKFPISRPNLTFSTLTVSNMSPEDSSIYLCSVARQETQYFGPGTRLLVL.

The chain has TRBV5-5 and TRBJ1-4; D ambiguous. This CDR3 region has 12 residues. Trimming pared 4 bases from V and 8 bases from J, leaving 9 bases between. From germline, CDR1 is SGHKS and CDR2 YYEKEE (reference sequence). DNA of the CDR3: TGTGCCAGCAGCGTTATGCGGGAAAAACTGTTTTTT. Encoded protein: CASSVMREKLFF.

The chain links TRBV7-2 to TRBJ1-5, with D perhaps matching TRBD1 (6 bases). With 1 base removed from V and 9 bases from J, the gap between germline ends came to 19 bases. Germline V lookup: CDR1 SGHTA, CDR2 FQGNSA. This CDR3 region has 16 residues. CDR3 in DNA: TGTGCCAGCAGCTTAGTCCCGGGGGCAGGGACATCGCCCCAGCATTTT. As protein: CASSLVPGAGTSPQHF.

The table lists this clonotype with a few counts. The chain couples TRBV5-1 to TRBJ2-1; 7 bases map to TRBD2. The V and J ends lost 1 base and 2 bases, in that order; junction bases with no gene match: 3. The germline V gene has CDR1 SGHRS and CDR2 YFSETQ. This CDR3 is 15 amino acids long. The CDR3 coding sequence is TGCGCCAGCAGCTTGCGGGGGGATCCCTACAATGAGCAGTTCTTC. Its protein is CASSLRGDPYNEQFF. The variable domain in full, completed from reference TRBV5-1 and TRBJ2-1, reads KAGVTQTPRYLIKTRGQQVTLSCSPISGHRSVSWYQQTPGQGLQFLFEYFSETQRNKGNFPGRFSGRQFSNSRSEMNVSTLELGDSALYLCASSLRGDPYNEQFFGPGTRLTVL.

The chain has TRBV18 and TRBJ2-3; 7 bases line up with TRBD1. V shed 5 bases, J shed 6 bases, and the junction held 5 bases outside the gene matches. The germline CDR1 and CDR2 sequences are KGHSH and LQKENI. The CDR3 contains 13 residues. DNA of the CDR3: TGTGCCAGCTCAACAGGGGTCACGGATACGCAGTATTTT. This codes for CASSTGVTDTQYF.

The CDR3 sequence is CASSQDRLPEKLFF. CDR3 coding DNA: TGCGCCAGCAGCCAAGACCGGCTCCCAGAAAAACTGTTTTTT. The gene calls are TRBV4-1 and TRBJ1-4; D unclear. Trimming took off 0 bases at V and 8 bases at J, with 10 bases between the two ends. The germline V gene has CDR1 MGHRA and CDR2 YSYEKL. The CDR3 consists of 14 residues.

This clonotype was seen a single time. The rearrangement links TRBV10-3 to TRBJ2-3, with D possibly matching TRBD1 (6 bases). CDR1 and CDR2 (germline): ENHRY, SYGVKD. The V and J ends lost 2 bases and 5 bases respectively, with 14 bases between them. CDR3 length: 15 residues. The CDR3 spells CAISEGQGYVDTQYF. The CDR3 DNA is TGTGCCATCAGTGAGGGCCAGGGGTATGTAGATACGCAGTATTTT.

This clonotype was recorded once. The V gene is TRBV7-9, the J gene TRBJ2-7; perhaps TRBD1 as D (7 bases). V lost 7 bases to trimming and J lost 0 bases, with 16 bases between them. The germline gives CDR1 SEHNR, CDR2 FQNEAQ (reference sequence). CDR3 length: 15 amino acids. The DNA for the CDR3 is TGTGCCAGCAACCCGGGCCAGGGGGGCTCCTACGAGCAGTACTTC. This sequence encodes CASNPGQGGSYEQYF.

The V and J genes are TRBV12-3 or TRBV12-4 and TRBJ2-2, with 12 bases fitting TRBD1. CDR3 length: 16 amino acids. After removal of 3 bases from V and 6 bases from J, the junction contained 5 bases not matched to a gene. This CDR3 reads CASSFWGTGGPGELFF. CDR3 DNA sequence: TGTGCCAGCAGTTTCTGGGGGACAGGGGGCCCCGGGGAGCTGTTTTTT.

V usage is TRBV20-1 and J usage is TRBJ2-5, with 12 bases lining up with TRBD2. V trimming: 4 bases; J trimming: 4 bases; junction bases outside the gene matches: 7. This CDR3 comprises 15 residues. Germline CDR1 is DFQATT and CDR2 is SNEGSKA (reference sequence). CDR3 nucleotides: TGCAGTGCTAAAGCTAGCGGGGGGGCCCGAGAGACCCAGTACTTC. Its translation is CSAKASGGARETQYF.

The chain combines TRBV6-2 or TRBV6-3 with TRBJ2-1, with TRBD2 matching 12 bases. V trimming: 7 bases; J trimming: 7 bases; junction bases outside the gene matches: 8. The CDR3 spans 15 residues. Germline CDR1 and CDR2: MNHEY and SVGEGT. CDR3 residues: CASTDRTSGGNEQFF. The CDR3, as DNA: TGTGCCAGCACCGACCGTACTAGCGGGGGGAATGAGCAGTTCTTC.

The J gene is TRBJ2-2, the V gene TRBV20-1; D possibly uses TRBD1 or TRBD2 (5 bases each). V was clipped by 3 bases and J by 1 base, with 9 bases between them. The length of the CDR3 is 14 residues. Per germline, CDR1 DFQATT and CDR2 SNEGSKA (reference sequence). For the CDR3, the DNA is TGCAGTGCTAGGTGGGGGAAGAACACCGGGGAGCTGTTTTTT. It codes for CSARWGKNTGELFF.

The V gene is TRBV6-6, the J gene TRBJ1-1; 9 bases are a match to TRBD1. The CDR3 length is 16 residues. The V gene's germline CDR1 is MNHNY and CDR2 SVGAGI (reference sequence). Trimming took 6 bases from V and 1 from J; bases not matched to a gene: 9. The CDR3 coding sequence is TGTGCCAGCAGAACTGAGCAGGGACAGGGGAACACTGAAGCTTTCTTT. Its translation: CASRTEQGQGNTEAFF.

This sequence joins TRBV29-1 and TRBJ1-5; D is ambiguous. The germline CDR1 and CDR2 sequences are SQVTM and ANQGSEA. Trimming removed 0 bases from V and 3 bases from J, with 6 bases in between. This CDR3 is 13 amino acids long. CDR3 residues: CSVEEGYNQPQHF. As DNA, the CDR3 is TGCAGCGTTGAAGAGGGGTACAATCAGCCCCAGCATTTT.